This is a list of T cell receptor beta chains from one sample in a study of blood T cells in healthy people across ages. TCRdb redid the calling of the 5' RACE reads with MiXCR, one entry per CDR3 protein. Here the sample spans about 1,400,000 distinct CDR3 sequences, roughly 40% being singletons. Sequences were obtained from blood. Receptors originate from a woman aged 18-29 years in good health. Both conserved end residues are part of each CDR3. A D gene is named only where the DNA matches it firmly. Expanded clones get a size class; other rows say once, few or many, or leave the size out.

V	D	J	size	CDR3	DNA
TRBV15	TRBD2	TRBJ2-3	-	CATRKSAGGTDTQYF	TGTGCCACCAGAAAGTCGGCGGGGGGCACAGATACGCAGTATTTT
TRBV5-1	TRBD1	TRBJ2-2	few	CASSWGQAVNTGELFF	TGCGCCAGCAGCTGGGGACAGGCCGTAAACACCGGGGAGCTGTTTTTT
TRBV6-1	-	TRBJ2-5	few	CASSEAWGYNEQYF	TGTGCCAGCAGTGAAGCCTGGGGATACAATGAGCAGTACTTC
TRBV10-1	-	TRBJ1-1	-	CASAGQRATEAFF	TGCGCCAGTGCTGGACAGAGGGCCACTGAAGCTTTCTTT
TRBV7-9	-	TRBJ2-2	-	CASTTGGTFSTGELFF	TGTGCCAGCACCACTGGGGGGACATTTAGCACCGGGGAGCTGTTTTTT
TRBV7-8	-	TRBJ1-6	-	CTSSREGRFNNSPLHF	TGTACCAGCAGCAGAGAAGGCCGCTTTAATAATTCACCCCTCCACTTT
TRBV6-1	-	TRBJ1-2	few	CASVENGGGHYGYTF	TGTGCCAGCGTCGAGAACGGCGGGGGTCACTATGGCTACACCTTC
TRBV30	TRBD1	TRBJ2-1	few	CAWSPTGDEQFF	TGTGCCTGGAGTCCGACAGGGGATGAGCAGTTCTTC
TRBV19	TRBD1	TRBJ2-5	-	CASSVTGFETQYF	TGTGCCAGTAGTGTGACAGGGTTTGAGACCCAGTACTTC
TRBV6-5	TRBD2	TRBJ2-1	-	CASSPGLVRYNEQFF	TGTGCCAGCAGCCCGGGACTAGTCCGATACAATGAGCAGTTCTTC
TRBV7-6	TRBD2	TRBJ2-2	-	CASSLYPPPTSGRAIDTGELFF	TGTGCCAGCAGCTTATATCCCCCCCCGACTAGCGGGAGGGCCATAGACACCGGGGAGCTGTTTTTT
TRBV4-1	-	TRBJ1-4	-	CASSQDGSNIINEKLFF	TGCGCCAGCAGCCAAGATGGCAGCAATATAATTAATGAAAAACTGTTTTTT
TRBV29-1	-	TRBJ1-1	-	CSVVGGGTEAFF	TGCAGCGTTGTGGGTGGGGGCACTGAAGCTTTCTTT
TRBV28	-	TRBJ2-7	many	CASSLTEQYF	TGTGCCAGCAGTTTAACCGAGCAGTACTTC
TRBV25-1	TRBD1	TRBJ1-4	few	CASSELNTGALNEKLFF	TGTGCCAGCAGTGAATTGAATACAGGGGCCCTTAATGAAAAACTGTTTTTT
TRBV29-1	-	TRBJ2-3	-	CSVVGRKYTDTQYF	TGCAGCGTAGTGGGACGGAAATACACAGATACGCAGTATTTT
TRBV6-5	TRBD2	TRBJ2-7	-	CASSYSIGGRGYEQYF	TGTGCCAGCAGTTACTCGATTGGGGGGAGGGGCTACGAGCAGTACTTC
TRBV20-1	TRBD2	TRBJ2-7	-	CSARAPTSGIYEQYF	TGCAGTGCTAGGGCCCCGACTAGCGGTATCTACGAGCAGTACTTC
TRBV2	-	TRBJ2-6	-	CASSDGGVPGANVLTF	TGTGCCAGCAGTGACGGCGGCGTACCTGGGGCCAACGTCCTGACTTTC
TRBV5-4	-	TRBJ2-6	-	CASRSVWSRANVLTF	TGTGCCAGCAGGTCCGTTTGGTCTCGGGCCAACGTCCTGACTTTC
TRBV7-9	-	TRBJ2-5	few	CASSLPRPEETQYF	TGTGCCAGCAGCTTGCCCCGACCCGAAGAGACCCAGTACTTC
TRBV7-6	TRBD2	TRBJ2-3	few	CASSLADLAGSDTQYF	TGTGCCAGCAGCTTAGCGGACCTAGCGGGGTCAGATACGCAGTATTTT
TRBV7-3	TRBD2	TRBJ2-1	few	CASSLMGGVEYNEQFF	TGTGCCAGCAGCTTAATGGGGGGGGTCGAATACAATGAGCAGTTCTTC
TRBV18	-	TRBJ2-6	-	CASSSLNAVSGANVLTF	TGTGCCAGCTCATCCCTGAACGCAGTCTCTGGGGCCAACGTCCTGACTTTC
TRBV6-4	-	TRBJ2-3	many	CASSESEGGTDTQYF	TGTGCCAGCAGTGAAAGCGAGGGGGGCACAGATACGCAGTATTTT
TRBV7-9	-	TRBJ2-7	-	CASSLLPWEQYF	TGTGCCAGCAGCTTACTCCCTTGGGAGCAGTACTTC
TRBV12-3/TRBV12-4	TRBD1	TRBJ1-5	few	CASSFKDGQVGGAQHF	TGTGCCAGCAGTTTTAAAGATGGACAGGTTGGCGGGGCCCAGCATTTT
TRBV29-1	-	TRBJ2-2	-	CSVGVAPGELFF	TGCAGCGTTGGGGTTGCCCCCGGGGAGCTGTTTTTT
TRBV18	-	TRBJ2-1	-	CASSRYPEGCNEQFF	TGTGCCAGCTCCCGTTATCCCGAAGGCTGCAATGAGCAGTTCTTC
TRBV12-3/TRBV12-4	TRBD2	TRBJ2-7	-	CASSLAARPYEQYF	TGTGCCAGCAGCCTAGCGGCGCGTCCCTACGAGCAGTACTTC
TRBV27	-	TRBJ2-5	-	CASSRSTQNREQYF	TGTGCCAGCAGTCGTAGTACCCAGAACCGGGAGCAGTACTTC
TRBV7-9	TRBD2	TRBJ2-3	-	CASSSRTSDTDTQYF	TGTGCCAGCAGCTCAAGGACTAGCGACACAGATACGCAGTATTTT
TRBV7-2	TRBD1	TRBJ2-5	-	CASSFLTGGETQYF	TGTGCCAGCAGCTTCCTGACAGGGGGGGAGACCCAGTACTTC
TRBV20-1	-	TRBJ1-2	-	CSARFWGEGANYGYTF	TGCAGTGCTAGATTCTGGGGAGAAGGGGCCAACTATGGCTACACCTTC
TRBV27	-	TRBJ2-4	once	CASRRGVSIQYF	TGTGCCAGCAGAAGGGGGGTCAGCATTCAGTACTTC
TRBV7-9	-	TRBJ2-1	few	CASSSSGERVSSYNEQFF	TGTGCCAGCAGCTCCTCGGGGGAGCGGGTGAGCTCCTACAATGAGCAGTTCTTC
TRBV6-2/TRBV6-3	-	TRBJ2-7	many	CASSSGPHYEQYF	TGTGCCAGCAGTTCGGGGCCTCACTACGAGCAGTACTTC
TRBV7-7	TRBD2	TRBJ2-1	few	CASSRAGEGQWEQFF	TGTGCCAGCTCACGGGCGGGAGAGGGGCAATGGGAGCAGTTCTTC
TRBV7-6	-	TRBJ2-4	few	CASSLGHQMAKNIQYF	TGTGCCAGCAGCTTAGGTCATCAGATGGCCAAAAACATTCAGTACTTC
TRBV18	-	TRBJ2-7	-	CASSRNEGNEQYF	TGTGCCAGCTCACGAAACGAGGGAAACGAGCAGTACTTC
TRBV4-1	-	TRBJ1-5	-	CASSQEGGQGVNQPQHF	TGCGCCAGCAGCCAAGAAGGAGGGCAGGGCGTTAATCAGCCCCAGCATTTT
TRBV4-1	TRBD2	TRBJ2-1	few	CASSSGSSGVNEQFF	TGCGCCAGCAGCAGCGGATCTAGCGGGGTCAATGAGCAGTTCTTC
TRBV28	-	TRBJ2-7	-	CASSHLDEDSAYF	TGTGCCAGCAGCCACCTAGACGAGGATAGCGCGTACTTC
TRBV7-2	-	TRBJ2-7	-	CASSLTGDRYNEQYF	TGTGCCAGCAGCTTGACGGGGGACCGCTACAATGAGCAGTACTTC
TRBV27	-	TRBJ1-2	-	CASGGYNSLNYGYTF	TGTGCCAGCGGAGGTTATAACTCTTTGAACTATGGCTACACCTTC
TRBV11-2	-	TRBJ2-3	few	CASSLQTGGADTQYF	TGTGCCAGCAGCTTACAAACCGGGGGAGCAGATACGCAGTATTTT
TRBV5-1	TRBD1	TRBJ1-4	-	CASSPGGYSYEKLFF	TGCGCCAGCAGCCCAGGGGGCTATAGCTATGAAAAACTGTTTTTT
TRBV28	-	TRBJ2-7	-	CASSGERYLTYEQYF	TGTGCCAGCAGTGGAGAAAGGTATCTTACCTACGAGCAGTACTTC
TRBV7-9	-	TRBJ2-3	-	CASSFLQGGTDTQYF	TGTGCCAGCAGCTTTCTACAGGGCGGCACAGATACGCAGTATTTT
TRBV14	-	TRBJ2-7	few	CASSHPGEYEQYF	TGTGCCAGCAGCCATCCGGGAGAATACGAGCAGTACTTC
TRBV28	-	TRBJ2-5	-	CASSVAGLEETKYF	TGTGCCAGCAGTGTCGCAGGGTTGGAAGAGACCAAGTACTTC
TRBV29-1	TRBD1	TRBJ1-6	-	CSVRTGTGSNSPLHF	TGCAGCGTAAGGACCGGGACAGGCTCCAATTCACCCCTCCACTTT